The 16 T cell receptor beta chains below come from one sample, sequenced in a study of T cells in women clearing cervical HPV infection. Assay: immunoSEQ multiplex PCR; the TCRdb copy retains only in-frame clones and omits some. The data show around 23,000 clones, and the top ten clones hold about 5%. Source material: blood buffy coat. The receptors come from a woman aged 18-70 years with a cervical HPV16 infection that either progressed to CIN3+ or cleared (not recorded which).

Frequency places this clone as medium-sized. The CDR3 end falls 3 residues outside the read, so it is completed with the germline J gene. This rearrangement joins TRBV18 to TRBJ1-4; D is ambiguous. The CDR3 sequence is 12 residues long. Germline V gene data show CDR1 as KGHSH and CDR2 as LQKENI. The V gene lost 2 bases and the J gene lost 7 bases, with 5 bases spanning the gap. CDR3 amino acids: CASSPEGEKLFF. The sequenced CDR3 bases are TGTGCCAGCTCACCAGAGGGTGAAAAA.

Remarks on this clone: From the germline J gene comes the end of the CDR3, since the read stops 3 residues before it. This chain joins TRBV19 and TRBJ2-2; D is uncertain. CDR1 LNHDA and CDR2 SQIVND come from the germline V gene (reference sequence). This CDR3 comprises 16 residues. The CDR3 DNA, read in part, is TGTGCCAGTAGACCTCGGTCGGAGCCAACTAATGAAAAG. Residues: CASRPRSEPTNEK. The entire CDR3 sequence reads CASRPRSEPTNEKLFF.

Turning to this clone: The CDR3 end is not reached by the read, which stops 3 residues before it; the germline J gene fills it in. The chain employs TRBV5-1 and TRBJ2-5; a possible D gene is TRBD2 (6 bases). Trimming left V 0 bases short and J 4 bases short, with 10 bases between. CDR1 is SGHRS, CDR2 YFSETQ, per germline. The CDR3 totals 14 residues. The CDR3 sequence: CASSLAEGRETQYF. Incomplete CDR3 DNA: TGCGCCAGCAGCTTGGCGGAGGGGCGAGAGACC.

Concerning this clone itself: The missing CDR3 end, 3 residues past where the read stops, is filled in from the germline J gene. This chain connects TRBV7-3 to TRBJ1-1; D uncertain. This CDR3 spans 14 amino acids. Trimming removed 1 base at V and 1 base at J, with 7 bases between. The germline gives CDR1 SGHTA, CDR2 FQGTGA. CDR3 DNA, as far as it was read: TGTGCCAGCAGCTTAAGTGGCCCGAACACTGAA. Amino acid sequence: CASSLSGPNTE. The whole CDR3 protein reads CASSLSGPNTEAFF. The full variable domain, with the rest looked up from reference TRBV7-3 and TRBJ1-1, is GAGVSQTPSNKVTEKGKYVELRCDPISGHTALYWYRQSLGQGPEFLIYFQGTGAADDSGLPNDRFFAVRPEGSVSTLKIQRTERGDSAVYLCASSLSGPNTEAFFGQGTRLTVV.

Of note for this clone: The sequence runs out 3 residues before the end of the CDR3; the remainder is reconstructed from the germline J gene. The chain carries TRBV14 and TRBJ2-7; unclear D gene. With 3 bases removed from V and 6 bases from J, the gap between germline ends came to 15 bases. Germline V gives CDR1 SGHDN, CDR2 FVKESK. This CDR3 spans 14 amino acids. Here the CDR3 reads CASSHLAGTGEQYF. Partial CDR3 DNA: TGTGCCAGCAGCCACCTGGCCGGTACGGGCGAG.

In the case of this clone: The junction departs from germline at one end; a sequencing error may be responsible. The DNA ends 3 residues before the CDR3 does, and the rest of the CDR3 is filled in from the germline J gene. The genes are TRBV7-9 and TRBJ2-7; perhaps TRBD2 as D (6 bases). The CDR3 loop spans 15 amino acids. CDR1 and CDR2 from the germline V gene are SEHNR and FQNEAQ (reference sequence). CDR3 DNA (partial): TGTGCCAGCAGCTCCCCCCGGAGGGGCTCCAACGAG. It yields the protein CASSSPRRGSNE. The full CDR3 sequence reads CASSSPRRGSNEQYF. The full variable domain, in which reference TRBV7-9 and TRBJ2-7 provide the parts outside the CDR3, is DTGVSQNPRHKITKRGQNVTFRCDPISEHNRLYWYRQTLGQGPEFLTYFQNEAQLEKSRLLSDRFSAERPKGSFSTLEIQRTEQGDSAMYLCASSSPRRGSNEQYFGPGTRLTVT.

Details on this clone: Read sequence stops 3 residues before the CDR3 end, and the germline J gene provides the missing end. The rearrangement uses TRBV11-2 and TRBJ1-1; D uncertain. This CDR3 comprises 11 residues. CDR1 and CDR2 from the germline V gene are SGHAT and FQNNGV. The V end lost 8 bases, the J end lost 4 bases, and 8 bases lay between the germline ends. Partial CDR3 DNA: TGTGCCAGCTTAGTCTCCACTGAA. Translated, it gives CASLVSTE. In full, the CDR3 is CASLVSTEAFF.

Turning to this clone: The CDR3 goes on 3 residues after the read ends, and that part is filled in from the germline J gene. The rearrangement links TRBV30 to TRBJ2-2; 7 positions match TRBD1. Trimming took 5 bases from V and 1 from J; bases not matched to a gene: 4. The CDR3 contains 14 residues. Germline CDR1 and CDR2: GTSNPN and SVGIG (reference sequence). The CDR3 loop reads CAWDRAMNTGELFF. The DNA read from the CDR3 is TGTGCCTGGGACAGGGCGATGAACACCGGGGAG. Supplemented by reference TRBV30 and TRBJ2-2, the full variable domain reads SQTIHQWPATLVQPVGSPLSLECTVEGTSNPNLYWYRQAAGRGLQLLFYSVGIGQISSEVPQNLSASRPQDRQFILSSKKLLLSDSGFYLCAWDRAMNTGELFFGEGSRLTVL.

Turning to this clone: With the read ending 3 residues before the CDR3 end, the germline J gene is used to fill in that end. V gene TRBV7-6 combines with J gene TRBJ1-2; possibly TRBD1 for D (6 bases). Germline CDR1 and CDR2: SGHVS and FNYEAQ. This CDR3 has 15 residues. The CDR3 bases that were read are TGTGCCAGCAGCTTAACTAGCGGGGACACAGATACC. It encodes CASSLTSGDTDT. The CDR3 in its entirety is CASSLTSGDTDTYTF.

As for this clone: The read gets to within 3 residues of the CDR3 end, and the germline J gene fills in the rest. The chain is built from TRBV29-1 and TRBJ2-1, with TRBD1 matching over 10 bases. This CDR3 has 14 residues. Germline loops: CDR1 SQVTM, CDR2 ANQGSEA. V trimming: 4 bases; J trimming: 6 bases; junction bases outside the gene matches: 6. This chain's CDR3 is CSVARTGGGNEQFF. The DNA read from the CDR3 is TGCAGCGTTGCTAGGACAGGGGGGGGCAATGAG.

Remarks on this clone: With the read ending 3 residues before the CDR3 end, the germline J gene is used to fill in that end. This chain connects TRBV5-4 to TRBJ1-2; 9 nucleotides match TRBD1. V lost 3 bases to trimming and J lost 7 bases; unmatched junction nucleotides: 13. CDR3 length: 16 residues. Looked up from germline, CDR1 is SGHNT and CDR2 is YYREEE (reference sequence). CDR3 protein: CASSSGTGYLFSGYTF. CDR3 DNA (partial): TGTGCCAGCAGCTCCGGGACAGGGTATTTATTCTCTGGC.

As for this clone: The CDR3 goes on 3 residues after the read ends, and that part is filled in from the germline J gene. V usage is TRBV6-2 or TRBV6-3 and J usage is TRBJ2-7, with D perhaps being TRBD1 or TRBD2 (5 bases each). Germline V gene data show CDR1 as MNHEY and CDR2 as SVGEGT. The V gene lost 2 bases and the J gene lost 3 bases, with 11 bases spanning the gap. The CDR3 consists of 14 residues. The CDR3 DNA, read in part, is TGTGCCAGCAGTTACGCAGGGAGCTTCTACGAG. Translated: CASSYAGSFYE. The whole CDR3 is CASSYAGSFYEQYF.

Notes on this clone: The read terminates 3 residues ahead of where the CDR3 ends, so the germline J gene completes it. The chain couples TRBV14 to TRBJ2-7; 13 nucleotides align to TRBD2. The CDR3 is 15 residues long. Unmatched junction bases numbered 6, after V lost 4 bases and J lost 6 bases. The germline gives CDR1 SGHDN, CDR2 FVKESK. The CDR3 protein is CASSRGLAGASEQYF. The sequenced part of the CDR3 DNA is TGTGCCAGCAGCCGAGGACTAGCGGGAGCCAGCGAG.

On this clone itself: The read is 3 residues too short to cover the CDR3 end, so that end is filled in from the germline J gene. The V gene is TRBV5-1, the J gene TRBJ1-4, with D maybe TRBD1 (5 bases). The CDR3 length is 15 residues. CDR1 and CDR2 from the germline V gene are SGHRS and YFSETQ. The CDR3 DNA, read in part, is TGCGCCAGCAGCTTTTATGACAGCTATAATTCACCA. It codes for CASSFYDSYNSP. The whole CDR3 protein reads CASSFYDSYNSPLFF.

On this clone: The CDR3 end falls 3 residues outside the read, so it is completed with the germline J gene. The chain couples TRBV7-9 to TRBJ1-6; D perhaps matches TRBD1 (6 bases). Germline CDR1 SEHNR, CDR2 FQNEAQ (reference sequence). V lost 1 base, J lost 3 bases, and 7 bases lay in between. The CDR3 extends over 15 amino acids. The sequenced part of the CDR3 DNA is TGTGCCAGCAGCTTAGTAGGGGGCTATAATTCACCC. Translation: CASSLVGGYNSP. The CDR3 reads in full as CASSLVGGYNSPLHF.

Of note for this clone: The read gets to within 3 residues of the CDR3 end, and the germline J gene fills in the rest. This chain uses TRBV11-2 with TRBJ1-2; D perhaps matches TRBD1 (5 bases). The CDR3 has 14 residues. Germline assignment: CDR1 SGHAT and CDR2 FQNNGV. V lost 1 base, J lost 4 bases, and 10 bases lay in between. CDR3 DNA, as far as it was read: TGTGCCAGCAGCTTAGTACGGGACTTCTATGGC. Residues: CASSLVRDFYG. Given in full, the CDR3 is CASSLVRDFYGYTF. Full variable domain (outside the CDR3, taken from reference TRBV11-2 and TRBJ1-2): EAGVAQSPRYKIIEKRQSVAFWCNPISGHATLYWYQQILGQGPKLLIQFQNNGVVDDSQLPKDRFSAERLKGVDSTLKIQPAKLEDSAVYLCASSLVRDFYGYTFGSGTRLTVV.